These T cell receptor beta chains were read from a single sample in a study of T cells in Graves' hyperthyroidism and ophthalmopathy. TCRdb used MiXCR to reprocess the multiplex PCR reads, holding one entry per CDR3 protein. The repertoire consists of more than 300,000 distinct CDR3 sequences, with more than 11% occurring once and the leading ten covering about 11%. Sequences were obtained from blood. The source is a woman in her fifties or sixties with Graves' hyperthyroidism. Both conserved end residues are part of each CDR3. A D gene is named only where the DNA matches it firmly. The size field is filled for only some rows; it gives once, few, many or a size class.

J: TRBJ2-3; V: TRBV2; D: -; size: -; DNA: TGTGCCAGCAGTGAAACAGGTTCTAGCACAGATACGCAGTATTTT; CDR3: CASSETGSSTDTQYF
J: TRBJ2-7; V: TRBV29-1; D: TRBD2; size: many; DNA: TGCAGCGCCCTGCTGCCCGGACTAGCGGGGCCCTACGAGCAGTACTTC; CDR3: CSALLPGLAGPYEQYF
J: TRBJ1-3; V: TRBV5-1; D: -; size: -; DNA: TGTGCCAGCAGCTTGGCCAGGACAGACTCTGGAAACACCATATATTTT; CDR3: CASSLARTDSGNTIYF
J: TRBJ2-2; V: TRBV2; D: TRBD2; size: many; DNA: TGTGCCAGCAGCCCTAGCGGGAACACCGGGGAGCTGTTTTTT; CDR3: CASSPSGNTGELFF
J: TRBJ1-2; V: TRBV20-1; D: -; size: -; DNA: TGCAGTGCTTTACAGGGAAATGGCTACACCTTC; CDR3: CSALQGNGYTF
J: TRBJ1-5; V: TRBV24-1; D: -; size: many; DNA: TGTGCCACCAGTCTGGGGGGCAATCAGCCCCAGCATTTT; CDR3: CATSLGGNQPQHF
J: TRBJ1-5; V: TRBV7-2; D: TRBD1; size: many; DNA: TGTGCCAGCAGCTTAGACTCAGGGGGCTCCAATCAGCCCCAGCATTTT; CDR3: CASSLDSGGSNQPQHF
J: TRBJ1-4; V: TRBV15; D: TRBD1; size: many; DNA: TGTGCCACCAGCGTCAGGGGGAGGGAAAAACTGTTTTTT; CDR3: CATSVRGREKLFF
J: TRBJ2-5; V: TRBV15; D: -; size: many; DNA: TGTGCCACCAGCAGAGATTTTCACGGGGAAAAGACCCAGTACTTC; CDR3: CATSRDFHGEKTQYF
J: TRBJ1-5; V: TRBV10-3; D: TRBD1; size: few; DNA: TGTGCCATCAGTGCCCGGGACAGTGCCAATCAGCCCCAGCATTTT; CDR3: CAISARDSANQPQHF
J: TRBJ2-5; V: TRBV28; D: -; size: many; DNA: TGTGCCAGCAGTCCCCTTTTGGGGGGAGAGACCCAGTACTTC; CDR3: CASSPLLGGETQYF
J: TRBJ2-3; V: TRBV28; D: -; size: many; DNA: TGTGCCAGCAGTTTGGGGCGGGACATTAGCACAGATACGCAGTATTTT; CDR3: CASSLGRDISTDTQYF
J: TRBJ1-5; V: TRBV9; D: -; size: -; DNA: TGTGCCAGCAGCGTAGTTCCGCAGTCCCCCTCTCAGCCCCAGCATTTT; CDR3: CASSVVPQSPSQPQHF
J: TRBJ2-1; V: TRBV11-2; D: -; size: many; DNA: TGTGCCAGCAGCCTAACTAGCAACGGTGAGCAGTTCTTC; CDR3: CASSLTSNGEQFF
J: TRBJ2-2; V: TRBV2; D: TRBD1; size: many; DNA: TGTGCCAGCAGGCCCCGGACAGGGAACCCCACCGGGGAGCTGTTTTTT; CDR3: CASRPRTGNPTGELFF
J: TRBJ2-2; V: TRBV25-1; D: -; size: -; DNA: TGTGCCAGCAGTGAGCGGGTTCCGAACACCGGGGAGCTGTTTTTT; CDR3: CASSERVPNTGELFF
J: TRBJ2-3; V: TRBV10-3; D: -; size: -; DNA: TGTGCCATCAGTGAGTCTGTCTCTCTCAGGGCAGATACGCAGTATTTT; CDR3: CAISESVSLRADTQYF
J: TRBJ2-3; V: TRBV11-2; D: TRBD1; size: many; DNA: TGTGCCAGCAGCCTACAGGGGGAAGGGGCAACTACGCAGTATTTT; CDR3: CASSLQGEGATTQYF
J: TRBJ2-2; V: TRBV11-2; D: TRBD2; size: many; DNA: TGTGCCAGCAGCTTACTGGCTAGCGGTTGGAACACCGGGGAGCTGTTTTTT; CDR3: CASSLLASGWNTGELFF
J: TRBJ2-7; V: TRBV7-2; D: -; size: many; DNA: TGTGCCAGCAGCTTTTACCGATCCTTCCCCTACGAGCAGTACTTC; CDR3: CASSFYRSFPYEQYF
J: TRBJ2-5; V: TRBV6-1; D: TRBD2; size: few; DNA: TGTGCCAAATGGGCCGGGACTAGCGGGAGGAGGTCGTACTTC; CDR3: CAKWAGTSGRRSYF